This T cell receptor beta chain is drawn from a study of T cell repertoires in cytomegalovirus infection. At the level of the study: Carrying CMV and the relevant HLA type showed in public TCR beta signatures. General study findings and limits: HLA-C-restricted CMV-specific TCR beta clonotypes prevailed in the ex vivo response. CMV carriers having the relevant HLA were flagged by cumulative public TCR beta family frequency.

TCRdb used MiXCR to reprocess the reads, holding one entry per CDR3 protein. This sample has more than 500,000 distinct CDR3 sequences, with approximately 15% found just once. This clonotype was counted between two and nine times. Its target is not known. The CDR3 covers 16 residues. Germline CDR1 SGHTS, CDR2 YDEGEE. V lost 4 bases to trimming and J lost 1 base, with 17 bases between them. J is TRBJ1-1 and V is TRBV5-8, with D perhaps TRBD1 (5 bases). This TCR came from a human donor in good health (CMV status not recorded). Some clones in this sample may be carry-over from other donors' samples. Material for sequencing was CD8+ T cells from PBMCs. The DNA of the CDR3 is TGTGCCAGCAGCCCCGGGGGGGGAGGGGAGAACACTGAAGCTTTCTTT. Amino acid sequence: CASSPGGGGENTEAFF.